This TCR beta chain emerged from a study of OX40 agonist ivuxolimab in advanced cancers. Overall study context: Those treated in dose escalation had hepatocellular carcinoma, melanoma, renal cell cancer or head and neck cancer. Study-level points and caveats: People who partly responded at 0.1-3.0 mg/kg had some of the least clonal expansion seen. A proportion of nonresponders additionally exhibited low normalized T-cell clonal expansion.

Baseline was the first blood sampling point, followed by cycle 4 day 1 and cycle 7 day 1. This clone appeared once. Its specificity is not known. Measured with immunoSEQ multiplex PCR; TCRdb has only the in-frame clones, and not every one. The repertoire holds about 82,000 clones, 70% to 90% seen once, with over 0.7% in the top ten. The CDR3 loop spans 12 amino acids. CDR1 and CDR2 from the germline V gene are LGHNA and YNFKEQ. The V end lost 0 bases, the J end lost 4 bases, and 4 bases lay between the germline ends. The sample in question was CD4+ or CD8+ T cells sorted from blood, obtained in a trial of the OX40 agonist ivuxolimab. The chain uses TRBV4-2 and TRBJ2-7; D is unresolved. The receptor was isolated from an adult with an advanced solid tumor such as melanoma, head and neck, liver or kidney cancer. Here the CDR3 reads CASSQDRYEQYF. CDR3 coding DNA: TGTGCCAGCAGCCAAGATCGGTACGAGCAGTACTTC.